This TCR beta chain was obtained from a study of T cell repertoires in cytomegalovirus infection. The wider study: It can be stated that public TCR beta signatures indicated CMV infection as well as a matching HLA type.

Turning to this clonotype: Its antigen is unidentified.

MiXCR, applied by TCRdb to the reads, yields one record per CDR3 protein. The data show tens of thousands of distinct CDR3 sequences, with around 40% seen just once and over 85% held by the top ten. After removal of 4 bases from V and 10 bases from J, the junction contained 19 bases not matched to a gene. CDR3 length: 19 amino acids. The chain joins TRBV12-3 or TRBV12-4 to TRBJ2-1; TRBD2 aligns across 13 bases. The material sequenced was CD8+ T cells from cultured PBMCs, taken from culture after CMV antigen stimulation. This TCR was sampled from a human donor in good health (CMV status not recorded). Some clones in this sample may be carry-over from other donors' samples. The CDR3 loop reads CASSSTSGRAVYGYGEQFF. DNA of the CDR3: TGTGCCAGCAGTTCTACTAGCGGGAGGGCCGTATACGGCTACGGGGAGCAGTTCTTC.